Listed here is a single TCR beta chain. This sample is part of a study of shared clonotypes between healthy human individuals. Naive CD8 cells were CD45RO-negative, positively selected for CCR7, excluding terminally differentiated effector memory CD45RA+ cells. Authors' data handling: Junction-only sequences without quality scores came from ImmunoSEQ, so filtering differed. The data were produced by immunoSEQ multiplex PCR, yet TCRdb's version contains in-frame clones alone and is incomplete. Clone size and the V and J calls come from that table; the DNA yielded D and trimming. The data show approximately 810,000 clones, almost 95% seen once. The TCR was taken from a man aged 25 to 40 in good health. Specimen: naive CD8+ T cells sorted from blood.

CDR3 in amino acids: CASSQDWGGNQPQHF. In nucleotides, the CDR3 is TGCGCCAGCAGCCAAGATTGGGGGGGCAATCAGCCCCAGCATTTT. This chain uses TRBV4-1 with TRBJ1-5; TRBD1 is a possible D gene (5 bases). The V gene's germline CDR1 is MGHRA and CDR2 YSYEKL. The CDR3 runs 15 residues. V was trimmed by 0 bases and J by 2 bases, leaving 8 bases between them.